This T cell receptor beta chain was captured in a study of blood T cell repertoires in COVID-19. TCRdb keeps only in-frame clones here, not all; method: immunoSEQ multiplex PCR. The data show 150,000 to 200,000 clones, 65% to 85% seen once. In germline, CDR1 is MNHNS, CDR2 SASEGT. Trimming at V came to 6 bases and at J to 5 bases, leaving 7 bases not matched to a gene. This CDR3 region has 14 residues. The chain recombines TRBV6-1 with TRBJ1-2; 9 nucleotides match TRBD1. The sequencing input was PBMCs or T cells enriched from blood (not recorded which). The sequence was collected from a woman between 25 and 40 years old who had been exposed to COVID-19. The CDR3 DNA is TGTGCCAGCAGACGGACAGGGGAGGAGTATGGCTACACCTTC. It is translated as CASRRTGEEYGYTF.